The 30 T cell receptor beta chains given below trace back to one sample, sequenced in a study of esophageal squamous cell carcinoma under preoperative chemotherapy (dated by TCRdb to about 2018). The time point label here, explained by the study, means: before preoperative PTX-NDP chemotherapy. Library creation used PCR. These reads were obtained on a HiSeq X Ten. The raw public reads went through TCRdb reprocessing: fastp at Q25, MiXCR clone calling, in-frame beta chains kept. Every distinct CDR3 protein forms one entry, paired with its most common genes and DNA. Counted in this sample were about 30,000 distinct CDR3 sequences; roughly half of them appeared once. The top ten clones comprise approximately 12% of the sample. This material was obtained from a patient given preoperative chemotherapy. All receptors come from a human donor with esophageal squamous cell carcinoma. The donor label of this sample is uncertain.

The sample holds many counts of this clonotype. The chain couples TRBV6-1 to TRBJ2-2; 10 positions agree with TRBD2. The germline CDR1 and CDR2 sequences are MNHNS and SASEGT. CDR3 length: 16 amino acids. The ends lost 5 bases at V and 4 bases at J; junction bases unmatched: 7. The CDR3 spells CASSPLSGRATGELFF. The DNA for the CDR3 is TGTGCCAGCAGTCCCCTAAGCGGGAGGGCCACCGGGGAGCTGTTTTTT.

Turning to this clonotype: Germline and junction disagree at one end, which may indicate a read error. This chain connects TRBV7-6 to TRBJ2-5; tentatively, D is TRBD2 (7 bases). The germline V gene encodes CDR1 SGHVS and CDR2 FNYEAQ. This CDR3 has 16 amino acids. CDR3 DNA sequence: TGTGCCAGTGCGGTCCTCGGGGGCGGGGGCCAAGAGACCCAGTATTTC. Its translation is CASAVLGGGGQETQYF. The whole variable domain, filled in from reference TRBV7-6 and TRBJ2-5, reads GAGVSQSPRYKVTKRGQDVALRCDPISGHVSLYWYRQALGQGPEFLTYFNYEAQQDKSGLPNDRFSAERPEGSISTLTIQRTEQRDSAMYRCASAVLGGGGQETQYFGPGTRLLVL.

This clonotype was seen more than once but under ten times. This chain uses TRBV12-3 or TRBV12-4 with TRBJ2-1, with 7 bases matching TRBD2. Trimming took 3 bases from V and 5 from J; bases not matched to a gene: 13. The CDR3 runs to 17 residues. CDR3 in amino acids: CASSFERRRDYNNEQFF. In DNA, the CDR3 is TGTGCCAGCAGTTTTGAGCGGAGGCGGGACTATAACAATGAGCAGTTCTTC.

This clonotype was recorded a few times. The chain employs TRBV6-1 and TRBJ2-1; 12 bases are shared with TRBD2. The germline V gene encodes CDR1 MNHNS and CDR2 SASEGT. The V segment lost 0 bases and the J segment 10 bases; nucleotides outside the gene matches: 4. The CDR3 is 15 residues long. The CDR3 is CASSEATSGRSEQFF. In DNA form, the CDR3 reads TGTGCCAGCAGTGAAGCCACTAGCGGGAGGAGCGAGCAGTTCTTC.

The chain recombines TRBV6-5 with TRBJ2-1, with D perhaps matching TRBD2 (5 bases). The better agreement between TRBJ2-4 and the DNA end casts doubt on the J call. This CDR3 contains 13 residues. CDR1 is MNHEY and CDR2 is SVGAGI in the germline V gene. The CDR3: CASIKRETGIQYF. In DNA form, the CDR3 reads TGTGCCAGCATTAAGAGGGAGACCGGCATTCAGTACTTC.

This clonotype was counted ten times or more. The chain is built from TRBV10-2 and TRBJ2-2; TRBD2 aligns across 7 bases. Trimming took 2 bases from V and 6 from J; bases not matched to a gene: 0. The CDR3 is made up of 13 amino acids. The germline CDR1 and CDR2 sequences are WSHSY and SAAADI. CDR3 nucleotides: TGCGCCAGCAGTGAGGGGGGGGCCGGGGAGCTGTTTTTT. As protein: CASSEGGAGELFF.

The gene calls are TRBV7-7 and TRBJ2-2, with D possibly TRBD2 on 6 matching bases. CDR3 length: 13 amino acids. From germline, CDR1 is SSHAT and CDR2 FNYEAQ (reference sequence). The CDR3 loop reads CASSGSGTGALFF. CDR3 bases: TGTGCTAGCTCCGGTAGCGGAACAGGTGCGCTGTTTTTT.

The chain has TRBV7-6 and TRBJ2-2; the match to TRBD2 covers 10 bases. Germline V gene data show CDR1 as SGHVS and CDR2 as FNYEAQ. Trimming removed 5 bases from V and 8 bases from J; junction bases left unmatched: 11. This CDR3 comprises 16 residues. The CDR3 region is CASSPVGSGGAGELFF. CDR3 DNA sequence: TGTGCCAGCAGCCCCGTGGGCAGCGGGGGGGCGGGGGAGCTGTTTTTT.

V usage is TRBV12-3 or TRBV12-4 and J usage is TRBJ2-3; D remains ambiguous. V gave up 5 bases and J gave up 2 bases, with 11 bases separating them. The CDR3 length is 14 residues. This chain's CDR3 is CASSRVSYTDTQYF. The CDR3 DNA reads TGTGCCAGCAGTCGGGTCTCTTACACAGATACGCAGTATTTT.

By proportion, this clonotype is medium-sized. V gene TRBV6-5 combines with J gene TRBJ2-5; no definite D call. The CDR3 extends over 14 amino acids. Looked up from germline, CDR1 is MNHEY and CDR2 is SVGAGI. Trimming removed 2 bases at V and 3 bases at J, with 10 bases between. The CDR3 DNA follows: TGTGCCAGCAGTTACCGCACAAATGAAGAGACCCAGTACTTC. This codes for CASSYRTNEETQYF.

Written as DNA, the CDR3 is TGTGCCAGCAGCTTCATACCCGCGGGCGGGGACCAAGACATTCAGTACTTC. Translating gives CASSFIPAGGDQDIQYF. The chain combines TRBV7-3 with TRBJ2-4; TRBD2 is a possible D gene (6 bases). The CDR3 runs 17 residues. Germline assignment: CDR1 SGHTA and CDR2 FQGTGA. Trimming stripped 3 bases from V and 8 bases from J, with 23 bases between.

The V call is TRBV7-8, the J call TRBJ2-4; tentative D call: TRBD2 (6 bases). The CDR3 is 16 amino acids. Germline V gene sequence: CDR1 SGHVS, CDR2 FQNEAQ. V was pared by 1 base and J by 13 bases, with 23 bases between. CDR3 in amino acids: CASSLGLGGAQNTQYF. CDR3 sequence (DNA): TGTGCCAGCAGCTTAGGGTTGGGGGGTGCCCAAAACACCCAGTACTTC.

The gene calls are TRBV19 and TRBJ2-1; D may be TRBD1 or TRBD2 (6 bases each). The CDR3 contains 14 residues. V was shortened by 8 bases and J by 7 bases, with 18 bases between the two germline ends. In germline, CDR1 is LNHDA, CDR2 SQIVND (reference sequence). The CDR3 nucleotides are TGTGCCAGTTCGCGTGGAGGGGGTATGAATGAGCAGTTCTTC. Translating it yields CASSRGGGMNEQFF.

V and J are TRBV7-8 and TRBJ2-3; D is uncertain. The J call may be wrong; the DNA end is better matched by TRBJ2-7. This CDR3 is built from 16 residues. Germline loops: CDR1 SGHVS, CDR2 FQNEAQ. Here the CDR3 DNA reads TGTGCCAGCAGCACCGGATCGGGCTGTGACACAGATACGCAGTACTTC. Translation gives CASSTGSGCDTDTQYF.

Comment on this clonotype: Relative to the germline gene, one junction end is altered; a read error may explain this. The chain couples TRBV7-2 to TRBJ2-4; weak D call: TRBD2 (7 bases). This CDR3 is built from 16 residues. The germline V gene encodes CDR1 SGHTA and CDR2 FQGNSA. The CDR3 reads CASSGPGGRAQNIQYF. CDR3 bases: TGTGCCAGCAGCGGACCGGGGGGCCGGGCCCAAAACATCCAGTACTTC.

J is TRBJ2-1 and V is TRBV7-2; the D gene is possibly TRBD1 (6 bases). Trimming took off 5 bases at V and 0 bases at J, with 20 bases between the two ends. Germline V CDR1 and CDR2: SGHTA, FQGNSA. This CDR3 region has 18 residues. CDR3 sequence reads: CASSPQLVGGRSYNEQFF. CDR3 DNA: TGTGCCAGCAGCCCCCAACTGGTAGGGGGTCGCTCCTACAATGAGCAGTTCTTC.

The V gene is TRBV12-3 or TRBV12-4, the J gene TRBJ2-5; the match to TRBD1 covers 8 bases. The CDR3 has 13 residues. V lost 5 bases and J lost 11; bases outside the gene matches: 10. The CDR3 loop is CASSVQGALEQYF. The CDR3 region has the DNA TGTGCCAGCAGTGTTCAGGGGGCGTTAGAGCAGTACTTC.

A single count supports this clonotype. V is TRBV6-1 and J is TRBJ2-5; TRBD1 or TRBD2 may be the D gene (6 bases each). The CDR3 is 15 residues long. The ends were cut back, 11 bases at V and 0 bases at J, with 19 bases in the middle. Germline values: CDR1 MNHNS, CDR2 SASEGT. The CDR3 nucleotides read TGTGCCGGGGGGTACGGGGGCCGTGACCAAGAGACCCAGTACTTC. It encodes CAGGYGGRDQETQYF.

The chain carries TRBV6-1 and TRBJ2-5; the match to TRBD1 covers 10 bases. The ends lost 4 bases at V and 6 bases at J; junction bases unmatched: 8. CDR1 is MNHNS, CDR2 SASEGT, per germline. CDR3 length: 15 residues. CDR3 DNA: TGTGCCAGCAGTGTTTCAGGGACAGGGGAAAAGACCCAGTACTTC. Encoded protein: CASSVSGTGEKTQYF.

Details on this clonotype: The junction differs from germline at one of its ends, possibly a read error. J is TRBJ2-5 and V is TRBV7-2; D perhaps matches TRBD1 (5 bases). The DNA end lines up better with TRBJ2-6; the J call may be wrong. The CDR3 length is 13 residues. Germline values: CDR1 SGHTA, CDR2 FQGNSA. The CDR3 loop reads CAGSSSGAEILTF. The CDR3 DNA reads as TGTGCCGGCAGCTCGTCTGGGGCAGAGATCCTGACTTTC.

With regard to this clonotype: At one of its ends the junction is not consistent with the germline gene, which may arise from a read error. The rearrangement uses TRBV6-5 and TRBJ2-2; D is perhaps TRBD1 (7 bases). CDR3 length: 16 amino acids. Germline V CDR1 and CDR2: MNHEY, SVGAGI. The CDR3 region has the DNA TGTGCCAGCAGTTTTTGGACAGGAGGGAACACCGGTGCGCTGTATTTT. Amino acid sequence: CASSFWTGGNTGALYF.

This clonotype was detected ten times or more. This chain uses TRBV28 with TRBJ2-3, with D maybe TRBD2 (6 bases). The germline CDR1 and CDR2 sequences are MDHEN and SYDVKM. The CDR3 sequence is 14 residues long. V was trimmed by 5 bases and J by 5 bases, leaving 14 bases between them. The CDR3 sequence: CASSRDGRGDTQYF. The CDR3 coding sequence is TGTGCCAGCAGTAGGGACGGGAGAGGAGATACGCAGTATTTT.

As regards this clonotype: The junction differs from germline at one of its ends, possibly a read error. The chain employs TRBV9 and TRBJ2-3; 8 nucleotides match TRBD2. The length of the CDR3 is 16 residues. In germline, CDR1 is SGDLS, CDR2 YYNGEE. The CDR3 region has the DNA TGTGCGAGCAGCGTATCGGGGGGGGGGGCCACAAACACGCAGTATTTC. Its translation is CASSVSGGGATNTQYF.

This clonotype was recorded at least ten times. The rearrangement links TRBV11-1 to TRBJ2-1; no reliable D call. Trimming removed 5 bases from V and 5 bases from J, with 13 bases in between. This CDR3 spans 14 amino acids. CDR1 and CDR2 (germline): SGHAT, FQDESV (reference sequence). The CDR3 DNA reads TGTGCCAGCAGCCCCGAGACTGGTAACAATGAGCAGTTCTTC. Encoded protein: CASSPETGNNEQFF.

To note about this clonotype: A read error may account for a junction end that differs from germline. For the CDR3, the DNA is TGTGCCAGCGGCCGTGACCCAGAGGCCCAGTACTTC. Amino acid sequence: CASGRDPEAQYF. The chain links TRBV7-2 to TRBJ2-5; D unresolved. The CDR3 length is 12 residues. Germline V lookup: CDR1 SGHTA, CDR2 FQGNSA.

In the case of this clonotype: The missing conserved phenylalanine or tryptophan at the end of this CDR3 makes a read error likely. The DNA is omitted, as the CDR3 cannot be located on it reliably, and the CDR3 follows TCRdb's listing. The chain uses TRBV7-9 and TRBJ2-5; the D call TRBD2 from the table was never checked on the DNA. Per the germline V gene, CDR1 is SEHNR and CDR2 is FQNEAQ (reference sequence). The CDR3 has 14 residues if both end residues are counted. Here the CDR3 reads CASSLMELATSQHS.

V is TRBV10-3 and J is TRBJ1-1; maybe TRBD1 (5 bases). The CDR3 extends over 16 amino acids. Trimming shortened V by 3 bases and J by 4 bases, and 18 bases separated the two germline ends. The germline gives CDR1 ENHRY, CDR2 SYGVKD. The CDR3 sequence is CAISEGRTSGTTEAFF. The CDR3 DNA reads as TGTGCCATCAGTGAAGGGAGGACATCGGGTACCACTGAAGCTTTCTTT.

Note on this clonotype: The junction shows a germline mismatch at one end, possibly a read error. This chain connects TRBV7-2 to TRBJ2-3; 8 positions agree with TRBD1. CDR1 and CDR2 from the germline V gene are SGHTA and FQGNSA. CDR3 length: 16 amino acids. CDR3 in DNA: TGTGCCAGCAGCGCACAGGGGGTGAGAGGCACAGATACTCAGTATTTT. Its translation: CASSAQGVRGTDTQYF. Drawing the rest from reference TRBV7-2 and TRBJ2-3, the complete variable domain is GAGVSQSPSNKVTEKGKDVELRCDPISGHTALYWYRQSLGQGLEFLIYFQGNSAPDKSGLPSDRFSAERTGGSVSTLTIQRTQQEDSAVYLCASSAQGVRGTDTQYFGPGTRLTVL.

Concerning this clonotype: One end of the junction varies from germline; a read error may be responsible. The gene calls are TRBV7-4 and TRBJ2-3, with TRBD2 identical over 9 bases. The CDR3 is 21 amino acids. Germline CDR1 and CDR2: SGHVT and SQSDAQ. CDR3 in amino acids: CASSLPRGWRGGLTATNTQYF. CDR3 sequence (DNA): TGTGCCAGCAGCTTACCCCGGGGCTGGCGGGGGGGACTGACAGCCACAAACACTCAGTATTTC.

The chain is built from TRBV7-6 and TRBJ2-5; TRBD2 aligns across 11 bases. V lost 1 base, J lost 5 bases, and 6 bases stayed unmatched. CDR1 and CDR2 from the germline V gene are SGHVS and FNYEAQ. The CDR3 is 16 residues long. The CDR3: CASSLVSGRVQETQYF. CDR3 DNA sequence: TGTGCCAGCAGCTTAGTTAGCGGGAGGGTCCAGGAGACCCAGTACTTC.